A single sample is the source of the 29 T cell receptor beta chains below, sequenced in a study of cytomegalovirus exposure and HLA in healthy donors. 13 Jbeta primers and 60 Vbeta primers were used for the PCR. This table comes from immunoSEQ multiplex PCR, and its TCRdb copy is limited to in-frame clones, with some not included. The repertoire consists of tens of thousands of clones, with around 78% occurring once and the leading ten covering around 2.3%. The sequencing sample was made of PBMCs. These receptors came from a male donor in good health and CMV-seropositive.

The V gene is TRBV7-3, the J gene TRBJ2-7, with 10 bases identical to TRBD1. The trim removed 4 bases at V and 7 bases at J, leaving 4 bases unmatched. This CDR3 comprises 13 residues. Germline loops: CDR1 SGHTA, CDR2 FQGTGA. The CDR3 DNA reads as TGTGCCAGCAGCTCCGGGACAGGGGTGGAGCAGTACTTC. Amino acid sequence: CASSSGTGVEQYF.

This clone has just one count. The chain uses TRBV28 and TRBJ1-4; no reliable D call. There are 16 residues in the CDR3. The germline V gene has CDR1 MDHEN and CDR2 SYDVKM. The V end lost 7 bases, the J end lost 3 bases, and 18 bases lay between the germline ends. The CDR3 DNA sequence: TGTGCCAGCACCCATACGCGGGGTGTAGCTAATGAAAAACTGTTTTTT. Translation gives CASTHTRGVANEKLFF.

The chain carries TRBV6-5 and TRBJ1-2; D might be TRBD1 (5 bases). V gave up 6 bases and J gave up 4 bases, with 12 bases separating them. Germline-derived CDR1 and CDR2 are MNHEY and SVGAGI. There are 13 residues in the CDR3. For the CDR3, the DNA is TGTGCCAGCAGGGGGACCGGGGGCTATGGCTACACCTTC. It encodes CASRGTGGYGYTF.

J is TRBJ2-7 and V is TRBV15; D is undetermined. Trimming removed 5 bases from V and 5 bases from J, with 16 bases in between. CDR1 LNHNV and CDR2 YYDKDF come from the germline V gene (reference sequence). This CDR3 has 14 amino acids. In DNA, the CDR3 is TGTGCCACCAGCGGCCGTCGCACGTACAACGAGCAGTACTTC. Protein sequence: CATSGRRTYNEQYF.

The chain recombines TRBV11-2 with TRBJ2-7; TRBD2 is a possible D gene (6 bases). The CDR3 has 14 amino acids. Germline V gives CDR1 SGHAT, CDR2 FQNNGV. Between the trimmed V and J ends, which lost 3 bases and 3 bases, there was a span of 12 bases. The CDR3 DNA reads as TGTGCCAGCAGCTTTGGAGGGACCCACTACGAGCAGTACTTC. This codes for CASSFGGTHYEQYF.

The chain is built from TRBV21-1 and TRBJ1-1; TRBD1 was called by the table and not checked on the DNA. TRBV21-1 constitutes a pseudogene. The CDR3 totals 15 residues. DNA for the CDR3: TGTGCCAGCAGCACCATAATCACAGTCCCCAGCTTAGCTTTCTTT. Translating it yields CASSTIITVPSLAFF.

CDR3 loop: CASSQVSQGNYGYTF. CDR3 nucleotides: TGTGCCAGCAGCCAAGTCTCACAGGGAAACTATGGCTACACCTTC. The V gene is TRBV4-2, the J gene TRBJ1-2, with TRBD1 as a possible D gene (6 bases). Trimming pared 1 base from V and 2 bases from J, leaving 11 bases between. The CDR3 is made up of 15 amino acids. Germline V gene data show CDR1 as LGHNA and CDR2 as YNFKEQ.

The chain joins TRBV5-4 to TRBJ2-1, with 8 bases that match TRBD2. This CDR3 region has 15 residues. Trimming at V came to 4 bases and at J to 5 bases, leaving 8 bases not matched to a gene. Germline CDR1 is SGHNT and CDR2 is YYREEE (reference sequence). Written as DNA, the CDR3 is TGTGCCAGCAGCGCGGGGGGACAATATGACAATGAGCAGTTCTTC. Translating gives CASSAGGQYDNEQFF.

The gene calls are TRBV5-1 and TRBJ2-7; the D gene is possibly TRBD1 (5 bases). The CDR3 extends over 15 amino acids. Trimming pared 4 bases from V and 7 bases from J, leaving 21 bases between. In germline, CDR1 is SGHRS, CDR2 YFSETQ. The CDR3 DNA is TGCGCCAGCAGCCCCTGGGGCTCGGCAATAGTTGAGCAGTACTTC. It encodes CASSPWGSAIVEQYF. The full variable domain, with the rest looked up from reference TRBV5-1 and TRBJ2-7, is KAGVTQTPRYLIKTRGQQVTLSCSPISGHRSVSWYQQTPGQGLQFLFEYFSETQRNKGNFPGRFSGRQFSNSRSEMNVSTLELGDSALYLCASSPWGSAIVEQYFGPGTRLTVT.

The V gene is TRBV7-2, the J gene TRBJ2-7; 8 bases are shared with TRBD2. The V gene's germline CDR1 is SGHTA and CDR2 FQGNSA. With 5 bases clipped from V and 5 bases from J, the junction kept 8 bases outside the gene matches. This CDR3 contains 14 residues. The CDR3 reads CASSVSGVVNEQYF. CDR3 sequence (DNA): TGTGCCAGCAGCGTTAGCGGGGTGGTAAACGAGCAGTACTTC.

The V and J genes are TRBV2 and TRBJ2-1; 7 bases match TRBD2. CDR3 size: 15 residues. With 0 bases clipped from V and 6 bases from J, the junction kept 5 bases outside the gene matches. Germline lookup yields CDR1 SNHLY and CDR2 FYNNEI. The CDR3 protein is CASSEALTSANEQFF. The CDR3 bases are TGTGCCAGCAGTGAAGCGCTTACTAGCGCCAATGAGCAGTTCTTC.

Here the CDR3 DNA reads TGTGCCAGCAGCAAAGGCGGGGAGCAGTACTTC. Its translation: CASSKGGEQYF. This sequence joins TRBV5-4 and TRBJ2-7, with D perhaps TRBD2 (5 bases). Germline CDR1 is SGHNT and CDR2 is YYREEE (reference sequence). V gave up 4 bases and J gave up 7 bases, with 9 bases separating them. This CDR3 spans 11 amino acids.

Within the sample, this clone is medium-sized (0.01 to 0.1%). V is TRBV4-2 and J is TRBJ2-2, with 8 bases aligning to TRBD2. This CDR3 spans 14 amino acids. Germline loops: CDR1 LGHNA, CDR2 YNFKEQ. Germline trimming cut 6 bases from V and 3 bases from J; bases unmatched to any gene: 3. The CDR3 nucleotides are TGTGCCAGCAGGGGACTAGGCGACACCGGGGAGCTGTTTTTT. Translating it yields CASRGLGDTGELFF.

This chain uses TRBV19 with TRBJ1-1; no reliable D call. Trimming pared 4 bases from V and 0 bases from J, leaving 9 bases between. Per germline, CDR1 LNHDA and CDR2 SQIVND (reference sequence). This CDR3 is 14 amino acids long. CDR3 sequence reads: CASSKTEVNTEAFF. DNA for the CDR3: TGTGCCAGTAGTAAAACGGAGGTGAACACTGAAGCTTTCTTT.

This chain uses TRBV28 with TRBJ2-7; TRBD2 matches 8 bases. Germline assignment: CDR1 MDHEN and CDR2 SYDVKM. The CDR3 runs to 16 residues. With V trimmed by 6 bases and J by 2 bases, 12 bases remained unmatched. CDR3 DNA sequence: TGTGCCAGCAGACCCTCGGGACTAGGAATCCCCTACGAGCAGTACTTC. Residues: CASRPSGLGIPYEQYF.

The V gene is TRBV2, the J gene TRBJ2-7; TRBD1 matches 10 bases. CDR1 and CDR2 from the germline V gene are SNHLY and FYNNEI. This CDR3 is 14 amino acids long. V lost 6 bases and J lost 4; bases outside the gene matches: 6. The CDR3 sequence: CASREGQGKYEQYF. In DNA, the CDR3 is TGTGCCAGCAGGGAGGGACAGGGGAAATACGAGCAGTACTTC.

For this clone: The sample contains more than one DNA sequence encoding this CDR3. The V gene is TRBV5-6, the J gene TRBJ2-7; 10 positions agree with TRBD1. The CDR3 covers 15 residues. V lost 0 bases to trimming and J lost 3 bases; unmatched junction nucleotides: 3. In germline, CDR1 is SGHDT, CDR2 YYEEEE. Written as DNA, the CDR3 is TGTGCCAGCAGCTTGGAGGGGACAGGGGTCTACGAGCAGTACTTC. It specifies CASSLEGTGVYEQYF.

The chain carries TRBV28 and TRBJ2-1; 9 nucleotides align to TRBD1. From germline, CDR1 is MDHEN and CDR2 SYDVKM. The CDR3 runs 14 residues. Germline trimming cut 3 bases from V and 7 bases from J; bases unmatched to any gene: 4. The CDR3 nucleotides are TGTGCCAGCAGTTTCGCCGGGACAGGGAATGAGCAGTTCTTC. This gives the protein CASSFAGTGNEQFF.

The chain is built from TRBV7-8 and TRBJ2-7; 11 nucleotides agree with TRBD1. Losses at the gene ends were 4 bases for V and 7 bases for J; bases not matched to a gene: 9. Germline loops: CDR1 SGHVS, CDR2 FQNEAQ. This CDR3 contains 15 residues. CDR3: CASSSLRDRGREQYF. CDR3 in DNA: TGTGCCAGCAGCTCACTTCGGGACAGGGGGAGGGAGCAGTACTTC. Full variable domain (missing parts from reference TRBV7-8 and TRBJ2-7): GAGVSQSPRYKVAKRGQDVALRCDPISGHVSLFWYQQALGQGPEFLTYFQNEAQLDKSGLPSDRFFAERPEGSVSTLKIQRTQQEDSAVYLCASSSLRDRGREQYFGPGTRLTVT.

The chain uses TRBV27 and TRBJ2-7; D remains ambiguous. The CDR3 spans 15 residues. Germline CDR1 and CDR2: MNHEY and SMNVEV (reference sequence). V lost 3 bases and J lost 0, with 12 bases in between. The CDR3 DNA is TGTGCCAGCAGTTTGGAAGGCTCTAGCTCCTACGAGCAGTACTTC. This gives the protein CASSLEGSSSYEQYF.

The chain couples TRBV7-9 to TRBJ2-1; D gene uncertain. The CDR3 consists of 13 residues. The ends were cut back, 5 bases at V and 5 bases at J, with 10 bases in the middle. Germline loops: CDR1 SEHNR, CDR2 FQNEAQ (reference sequence). The CDR3 DNA is TGTGCCAGCAGCCCCACAGTCCACAATGAGCAGTTCTTC. Protein sequence: CASSPTVHNEQFF.

In DNA form, the CDR3 reads TGTGCCAGCTTCCAGGGACAGGGAAATGAAAAACTGTTTTTT. This sequence encodes CASFQGQGNEKLFF. The rearrangement uses TRBV6-1 and TRBJ1-4, with 9 positions matching TRBD1. The trim removed 8 bases at V and 5 bases at J, leaving 6 bases unmatched. Germline CDR1 is MNHNS and CDR2 is SASEGT. CDR3 size: 14 residues.

This sequence joins TRBV5-6 and TRBJ2-7; D perhaps matches TRBD1 (6 bases). The CDR3 consists of 13 residues. Germline assignment: CDR1 SGHDT and CDR2 YYEEEE. V lost 2 bases and J lost 3, with 9 bases in between. CDR3 region: CASSFGQNYEQYF. CDR3 sequence (DNA): TGTGCCAGCAGCTTCGGACAGAACTACGAGCAGTACTTC. Full variable domain (remainder filled in from reference TRBV5-6 and TRBJ2-7): DAGVTQSPTHLIKTRGQQVTLRCSPKSGHDTVSWYQQALGQGPQFIFQYYEEEERQRGNFPDRFSGHQFPNYSSELNVNALLLGDSALYLCASSFGQNYEQYFGPGTRLTVT.

The J gene is TRBJ2-1, the V gene TRBV1; TRBD2 is the table's D call and was not checked against the DNA. TRBV1 counts as a pseudogene. CDR3 size: 18 residues. The CDR3 here is CTSSQVLREVGHSCEQFF. The CDR3 nucleotides are TGCACCAGCAGCCAAGTTTTGCGGGAGGTGGGTCATAGTTGTGAGCAGTTCTTC.

V gene TRBV10-3 combines with J gene TRBJ1-2, with 9 positions matching TRBD1. This CDR3 contains 18 residues. CDR1 and CDR2 (germline): ENHRY, SYGVKD. Trimming removed 8 bases from V and 6 bases from J; junction bases left unmatched: 22. For the CDR3, the DNA is TGTGCCATCTCGGACAGGGGCCTCCACTCTGGCAACCATCATGGCTACACCTTC. Its protein product is CAISDRGLHSGNHHGYTF.

The rearrangement joins TRBV7-9 to TRBJ2-2; 12 positions agree with TRBD2. CDR3 size: 16 residues. The V gene end was trimmed by 7 bases and the J gene end by 6 bases; junction bases not matched to a gene: 9. Germline V gene sequence: CDR1 SEHNR, CDR2 FQNEAQ (reference sequence). CDR3 protein: CASTPTSGSDAGELFF. As DNA, the CDR3 is TGTGCCAGCACCCCGACTAGCGGGAGTGACGCCGGGGAGCTGTTTTTT.

This chain links TRBV5-1 with TRBJ2-7; TRBD2 aligns across 9 bases. V was pared by 4 bases and J by 5 bases, with 10 bases of the junction left unmatched. Germline CDR1 and CDR2: SGHRS and YFSETQ. The CDR3 length is 15 residues. DNA for the CDR3: TGCGCCAGCAGCACAAGGGGGGTAGCGGGAGACGAGCAGTACTTC. This codes for CASSTRGVAGDEQYF.

The rearrangement joins TRBV18 to TRBJ2-7, with D perhaps TRBD2 (6 bases). Germline CDR1 and CDR2: KGHSH and LQKENI. The CDR3 extends over 12 amino acids. Trimming removed 6 bases from V and 3 bases from J, with 9 bases in between. CDR3 in DNA: TGTGCCAGCTCGACGGGGGTCTACGAGCAGTACTTC. Its protein is CASSTGVYEQYF.

This rearrangement joins TRBV5-1 to TRBJ2-2; D possibly corresponds to TRBD2 (5 bases). Per the germline V gene, CDR1 is SGHRS and CDR2 is YFSETQ. The V gene lost 6 bases and the J gene lost 0 bases, with 12 bases spanning the gap. This CDR3 has 15 amino acids. The CDR3 here is CASKPGRANTGELFF. The CDR3, as DNA: TGCGCCAGCAAGCCGGGGAGAGCGAACACCGGGGAGCTGTTTTTT.